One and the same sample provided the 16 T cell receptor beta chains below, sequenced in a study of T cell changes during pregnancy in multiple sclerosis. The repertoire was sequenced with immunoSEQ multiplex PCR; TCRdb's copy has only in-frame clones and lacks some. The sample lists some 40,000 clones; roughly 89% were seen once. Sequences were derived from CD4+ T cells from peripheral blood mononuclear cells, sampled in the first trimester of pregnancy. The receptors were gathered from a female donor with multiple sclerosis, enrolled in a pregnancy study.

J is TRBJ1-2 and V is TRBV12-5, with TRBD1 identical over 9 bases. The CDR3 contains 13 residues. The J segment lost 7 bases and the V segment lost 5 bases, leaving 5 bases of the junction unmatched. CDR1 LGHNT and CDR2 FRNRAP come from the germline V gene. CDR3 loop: CASGVTGGLGYTF. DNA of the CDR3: TGTGCTAGTGGTGTCACAGGGGGCCTTGGCTACACCTTC.

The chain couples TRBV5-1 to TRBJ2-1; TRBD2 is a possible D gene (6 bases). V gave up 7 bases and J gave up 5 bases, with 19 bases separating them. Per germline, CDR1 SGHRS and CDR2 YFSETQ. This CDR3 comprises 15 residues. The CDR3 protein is CASGPVSGLNNEQFF. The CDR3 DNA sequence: TGCGCCAGCGGCCCTGTGAGCGGGCTAAACAATGAGCAGTTCTTC.

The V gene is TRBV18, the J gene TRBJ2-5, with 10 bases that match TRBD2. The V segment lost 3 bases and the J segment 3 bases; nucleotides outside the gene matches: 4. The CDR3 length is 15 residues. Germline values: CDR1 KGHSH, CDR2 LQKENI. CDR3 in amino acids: CASSPSGRAEETQYF. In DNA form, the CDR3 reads TGTGCCAGCTCACCCAGCGGGAGGGCCGAAGAGACCCAGTACTTC. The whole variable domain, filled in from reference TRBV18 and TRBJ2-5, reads NAGVMQNPRHLVRRRGQEARLRCSPMKGHSHVYWYRQLPEEGLKFMVYLQKENIIDESGMPKERFSAEFPKEGPSILRIQQVVRGDSAAYFCASSPSGRAEETQYFGPGTRLLVL.

This chain's CDR3 is CASSLTGSSTDTQYF. The CDR3 DNA reads TGTGCCAGCAGCCTGACAGGGTCTAGCACAGATACGCAGTATTTT. V gene TRBV7-9 combines with J gene TRBJ2-3; 7 nucleotides align to TRBD1. This CDR3 region has 15 residues. The trim removed 5 bases at V and 0 bases at J, leaving 5 bases unmatched. Germline assignment: CDR1 SEHNR and CDR2 FQNEAQ (reference sequence).

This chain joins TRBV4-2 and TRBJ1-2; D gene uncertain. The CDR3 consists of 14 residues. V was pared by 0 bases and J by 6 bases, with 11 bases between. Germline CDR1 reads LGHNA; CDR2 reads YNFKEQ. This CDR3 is CASSQDLLNNGYTF. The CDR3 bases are TGTGCCAGCAGCCAAGATCTTCTTAATAATGGCTACACCTTC.

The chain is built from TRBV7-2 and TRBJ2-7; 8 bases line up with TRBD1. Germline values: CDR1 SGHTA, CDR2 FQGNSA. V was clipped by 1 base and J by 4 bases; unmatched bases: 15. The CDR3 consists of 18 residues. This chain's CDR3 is CASSLDGQGRSRVYEQYF. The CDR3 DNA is TGTGCCAGCAGCTTAGATGGACAGGGCAGGAGTCGGGTATACGAGCAGTACTTC.

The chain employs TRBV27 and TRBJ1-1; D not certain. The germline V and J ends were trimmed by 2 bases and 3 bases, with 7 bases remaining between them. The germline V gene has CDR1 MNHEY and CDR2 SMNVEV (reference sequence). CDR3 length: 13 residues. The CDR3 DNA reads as TGTGCCAGCAGTTTAAGGGAGGACACTGAAGCTTTCTTT. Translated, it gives CASSLREDTEAFF.

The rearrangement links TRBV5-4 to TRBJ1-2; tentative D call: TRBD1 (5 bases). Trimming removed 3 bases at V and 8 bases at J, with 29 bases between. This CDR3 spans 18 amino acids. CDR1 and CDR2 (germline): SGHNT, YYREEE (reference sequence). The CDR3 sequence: CASSSVQDIYGLAKGYTF. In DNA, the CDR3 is TGTGCCAGCAGCTCGGTCCAGGACATATATGGCCTGGCGAAGGGCTACACCTTC.

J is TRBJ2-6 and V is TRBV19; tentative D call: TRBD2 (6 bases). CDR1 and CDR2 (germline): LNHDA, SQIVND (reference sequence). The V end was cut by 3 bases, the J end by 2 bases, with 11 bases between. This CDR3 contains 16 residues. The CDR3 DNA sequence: TGTGCCAGTAGTATCTCAGGAGGGACTGGGGCCAACGTCCTGACTTTC. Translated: CASSISGGTGANVLTF.

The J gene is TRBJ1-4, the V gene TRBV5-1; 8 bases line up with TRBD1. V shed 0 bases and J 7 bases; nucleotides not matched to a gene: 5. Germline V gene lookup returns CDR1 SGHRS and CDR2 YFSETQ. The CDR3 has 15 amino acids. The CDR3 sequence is CASSLAGGRGEKLFF. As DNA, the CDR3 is TGCGCCAGCAGCTTGGCAGGGGGCCGGGGTGAAAAACTGTTTTTT.

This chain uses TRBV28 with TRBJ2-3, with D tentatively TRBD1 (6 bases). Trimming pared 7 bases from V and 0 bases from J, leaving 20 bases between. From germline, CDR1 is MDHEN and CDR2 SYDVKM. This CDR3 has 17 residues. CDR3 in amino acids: CASTDDTGFGSTDTQYF. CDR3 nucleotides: TGTGCCAGCACCGACGACACAGGGTTTGGAAGCACAGATACGCAGTATTTT.

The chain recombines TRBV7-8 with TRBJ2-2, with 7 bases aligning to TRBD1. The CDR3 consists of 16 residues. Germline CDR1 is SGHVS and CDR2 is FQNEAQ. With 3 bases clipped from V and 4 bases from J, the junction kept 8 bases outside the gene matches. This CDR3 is CASSFLSRGSTGELFF. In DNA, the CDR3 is TGTGCCAGCAGCTTCCTGAGCAGGGGGAGCACCGGGGAGCTGTTTTTT.

The CDR3 DNA reads TGTGCCAGCAGTTTCTCCGGACTAGCCGGAATCCAAGAGACCCAGTACTTC. Protein: CASSFSGLAGIQETQYF. The V gene is TRBV27, the J gene TRBJ2-5; 8 bases are a match to TRBD2. The germline V gene has CDR1 MNHEY and CDR2 SMNVEV (reference sequence). The length of the CDR3 is 17 residues. The J segment lost 1 base and the V segment lost 3 bases, leaving 10 bases of the junction unmatched.

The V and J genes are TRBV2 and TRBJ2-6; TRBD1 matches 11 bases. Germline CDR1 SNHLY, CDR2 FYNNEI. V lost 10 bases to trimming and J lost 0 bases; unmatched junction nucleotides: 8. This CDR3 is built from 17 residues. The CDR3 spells CATHEDRGPSGANVLTF. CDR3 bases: TGTGCCACGCATGAGGACAGGGGGCCCTCTGGGGCCAACGTCCTGACTTTC.

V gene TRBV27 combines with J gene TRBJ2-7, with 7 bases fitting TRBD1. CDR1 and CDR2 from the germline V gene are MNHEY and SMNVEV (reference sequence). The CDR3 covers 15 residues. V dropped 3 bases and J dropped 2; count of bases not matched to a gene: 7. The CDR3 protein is CASSFLTQGTYEQYF. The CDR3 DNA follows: TGTGCCAGCAGTTTCCTAACACAGGGGACCTACGAGCAGTACTTC.

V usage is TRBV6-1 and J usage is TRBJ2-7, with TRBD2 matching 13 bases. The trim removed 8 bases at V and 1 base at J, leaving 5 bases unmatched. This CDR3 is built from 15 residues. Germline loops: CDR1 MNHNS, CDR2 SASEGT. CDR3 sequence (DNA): TGTGCCAGCGGGACTAGCGGGGCATTTTCCTACGAGCAGTACTTC. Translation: CASGTSGAFSYEQYF.